The 5 T cell receptor beta chains presented below share a single source sample, sequenced in a study of cytomegalovirus exposure and HLA in healthy donors. This PCR relied on a set of 60 Vbeta primers and 13 Jbeta primers. Libraries were prepared by immunoSEQ multiplex PCR; TCRdb keeps only in-frame clonotypes and omits some of them. The sample lists 55,000 to 70,000 clones, approximately 83% occurring once. Sequenced input: PBMCs. The receptor source for this set is a human donor in good health.

V gene TRBV15 combines with J gene TRBJ1-4; 9 bases are shared with TRBD1. Germline CDR1 is LNHNV and CDR2 is YYDKDF (reference sequence). V shed 1 base, J shed 1 base, and the junction held 1 base outside the gene matches. The CDR3 is 16 amino acids. The CDR3 DNA follows: TGTGCCACCAGCAGAGCGACAGGGGGAACTAATGAAAAACTGTTTTTT. Translated, it gives CATSRATGGTNEKLFF.

The V and J genes are TRBV7-9 and TRBJ1-6; D is possibly TRBD1 (6 bases). The CDR3 runs to 15 residues. The V and J ends lost 1 base and 8 bases respectively, with 12 bases between them. Germline V gene lookup returns CDR1 SEHNR and CDR2 FQNEAQ (reference sequence). Written as DNA, the CDR3 is TGTGCCAGCAGCTTAGTCGGACAGCTGGATTCACCCCTCCACTTT. It is translated as CASSLVGQLDSPLHF. Filled out from reference TRBV7-9 and TRBJ1-6, the complete variable domain reads DTGVSQNPRHKITKRGQNVTFRCDPISEHNRLYWYRQTLGQGPEFLTYFQNEAQLEKSRLLSDRFSAERPKGSFSTLEIQRTEQGDSAMYLCASSLVGQLDSPLHFGNGTRLTVT.

The chain combines TRBV25-1 with TRBJ1-6; D remains unclear. The CDR3 spans 14 residues. Trimming shortened V by 4 bases and J by 7 bases, and 11 bases separated the two germline ends. The germline V gene has CDR1 MGHDK and CDR2 SYGVNS. The CDR3 nucleotides read TGTGCCAGCAGTGTGCCGGGAGGAAATTCACCCCTCCACTTT. Translation: CASSVPGGNSPLHF.

This chain uses TRBV6-5 with TRBJ2-5; unclear D gene. The length of the CDR3 is 14 residues. Trimming removed 6 bases at V and 5 bases at J, with 16 bases between. CDR1 and CDR2 (germline): MNHEY, SVGAGI. The CDR3 sequence is CASRTTRIGETQYF. The CDR3 DNA is TGTGCCAGCAGGACAACACGGATTGGCGAGACCCAGTACTTC.

The chain carries TRBV7-2 and TRBJ2-2; D perhaps matches TRBD2 (6 bases). Germline V gene sequence: CDR1 SGHTA, CDR2 FQGNSA. V lost 3 bases and J lost 6, with 17 bases in between. The CDR3 is 16 amino acids. CDR3 residues: CASSFGRAGPSGELFF. CDR3 sequence (DNA): TGTGCCAGCAGCTTTGGCAGGGCGGGGCCCTCCGGGGAGCTGTTTTTT.